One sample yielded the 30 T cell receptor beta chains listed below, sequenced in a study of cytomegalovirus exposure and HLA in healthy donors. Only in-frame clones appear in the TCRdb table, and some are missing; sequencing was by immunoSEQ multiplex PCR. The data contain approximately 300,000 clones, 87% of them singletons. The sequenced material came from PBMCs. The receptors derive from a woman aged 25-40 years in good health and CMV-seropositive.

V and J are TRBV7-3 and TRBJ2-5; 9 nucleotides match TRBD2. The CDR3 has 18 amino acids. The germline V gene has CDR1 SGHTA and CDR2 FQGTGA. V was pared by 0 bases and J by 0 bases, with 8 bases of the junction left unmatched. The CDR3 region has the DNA TGTGCCAGCAGCTTAACTAGCGGGGGCCCGGGCGACCAAGAGACCCAGTACTTC. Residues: CASSLTSGGPGDQETQYF.

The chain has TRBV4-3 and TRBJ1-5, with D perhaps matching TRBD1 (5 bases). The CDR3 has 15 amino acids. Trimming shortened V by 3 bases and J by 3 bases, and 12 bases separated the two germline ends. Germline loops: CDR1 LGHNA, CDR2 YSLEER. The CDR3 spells CASSQSRQSNQPQHF. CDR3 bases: TGCGCCAGCAGCCAGTCTCGACAGTCCAATCAGCCCCAGCATTTT.

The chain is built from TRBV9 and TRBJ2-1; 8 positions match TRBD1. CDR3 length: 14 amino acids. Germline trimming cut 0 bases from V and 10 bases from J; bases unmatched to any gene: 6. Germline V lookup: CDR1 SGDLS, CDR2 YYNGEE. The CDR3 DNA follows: TGTGCCAGCAGCGTAGGGTTTACAGGGGGGGAGCAGTTCTTC. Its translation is CASSVGFTGGEQFF.

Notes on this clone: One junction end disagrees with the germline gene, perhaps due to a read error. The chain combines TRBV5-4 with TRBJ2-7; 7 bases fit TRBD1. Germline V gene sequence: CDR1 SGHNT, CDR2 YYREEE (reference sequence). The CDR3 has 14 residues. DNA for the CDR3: TGTGCCAGCAGACCCGGGACAGACGCCTATGAGCAGTACTTC. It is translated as CASRPGTDAYEQYF.

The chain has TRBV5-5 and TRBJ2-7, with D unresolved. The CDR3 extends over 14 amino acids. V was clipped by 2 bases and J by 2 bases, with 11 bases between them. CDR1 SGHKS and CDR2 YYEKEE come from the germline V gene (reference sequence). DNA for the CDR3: TGTGCCAGCAGCTTAACGGACCGAGCCTACGAGCAGTACTTC. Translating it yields CASSLTDRAYEQYF.

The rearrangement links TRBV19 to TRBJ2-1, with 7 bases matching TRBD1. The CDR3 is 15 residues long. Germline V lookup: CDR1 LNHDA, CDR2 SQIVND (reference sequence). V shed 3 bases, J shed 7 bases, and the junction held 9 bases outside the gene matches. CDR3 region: CASSIDRAMVNEQFF. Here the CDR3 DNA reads TGTGCCAGTAGTATCGACAGGGCTATGGTGAATGAGCAGTTCTTC.

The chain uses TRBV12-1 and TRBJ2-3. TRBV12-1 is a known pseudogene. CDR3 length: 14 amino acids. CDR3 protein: CASSLWGNTDTQYF. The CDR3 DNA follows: TGTGCCAGCAGCCTATGGGGAAACACAGATACGCAGTATTTT.

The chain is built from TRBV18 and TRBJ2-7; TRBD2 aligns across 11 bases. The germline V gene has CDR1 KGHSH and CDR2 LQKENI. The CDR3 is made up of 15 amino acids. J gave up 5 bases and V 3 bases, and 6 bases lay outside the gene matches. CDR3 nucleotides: TGTGCCAGCTCACCCCCGACTAGCGGGACGAACGAGCAGTACTTC. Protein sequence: CASSPPTSGTNEQYF.

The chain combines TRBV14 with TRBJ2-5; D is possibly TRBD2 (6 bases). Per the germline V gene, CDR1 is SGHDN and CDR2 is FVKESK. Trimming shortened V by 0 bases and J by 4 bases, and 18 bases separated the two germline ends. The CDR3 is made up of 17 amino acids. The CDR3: CASSQDMQGIGGETQYF. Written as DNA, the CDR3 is TGTGCCAGCAGCCAAGACATGCAGGGTATCGGGGGAGAGACCCAGTACTTC.

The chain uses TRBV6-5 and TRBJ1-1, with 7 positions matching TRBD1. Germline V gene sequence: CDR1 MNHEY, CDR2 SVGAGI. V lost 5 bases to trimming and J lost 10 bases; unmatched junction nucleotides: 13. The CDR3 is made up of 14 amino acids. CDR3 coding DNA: TGTGCCAGCAGTCGAACAGGGGACAACAGAAGAGCTTTCTTT. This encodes CASSRTGDNRRAFF.

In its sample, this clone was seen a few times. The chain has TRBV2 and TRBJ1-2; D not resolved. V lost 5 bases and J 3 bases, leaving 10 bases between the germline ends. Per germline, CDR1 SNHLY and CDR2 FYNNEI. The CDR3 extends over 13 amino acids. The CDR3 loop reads CASSYGMDYGYTF. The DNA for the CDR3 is TGTGCCAGCAGTTACGGGATGGACTATGGCTACACCTTC.

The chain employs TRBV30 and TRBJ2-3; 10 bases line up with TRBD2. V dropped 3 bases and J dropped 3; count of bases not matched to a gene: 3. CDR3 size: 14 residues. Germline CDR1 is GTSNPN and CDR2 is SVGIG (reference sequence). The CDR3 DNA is TGTGCCTGGAGACTAGCGGGATCTACAGATACGCAGTATTTT. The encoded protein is CAWRLAGSTDTQYF.

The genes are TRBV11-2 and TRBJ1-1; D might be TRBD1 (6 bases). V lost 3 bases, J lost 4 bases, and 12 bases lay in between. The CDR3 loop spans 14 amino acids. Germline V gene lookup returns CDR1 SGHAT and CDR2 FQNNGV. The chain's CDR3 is CASSLGGGSTEAFF. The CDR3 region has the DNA TGTGCCAGCAGCTTGGGCGGGGGCAGCACTGAAGCTTTCTTT.

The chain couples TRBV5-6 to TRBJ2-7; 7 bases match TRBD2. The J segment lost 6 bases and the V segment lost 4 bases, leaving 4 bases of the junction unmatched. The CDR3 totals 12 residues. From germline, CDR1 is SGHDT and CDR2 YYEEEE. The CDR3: CASSLGRAEQYF. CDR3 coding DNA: TGTGCCAGCAGCCTGGGGAGGGCCGAGCAGTACTTC. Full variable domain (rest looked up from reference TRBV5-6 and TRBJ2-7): DAGVTQSPTHLIKTRGQQVTLRCSPKSGHDTVSWYQQALGQGPQFIFQYYEEEERQRGNFPDRFSGHQFPNYSSELNVNALLLGDSALYLCASSLGRAEQYFGPGTRLTVT.

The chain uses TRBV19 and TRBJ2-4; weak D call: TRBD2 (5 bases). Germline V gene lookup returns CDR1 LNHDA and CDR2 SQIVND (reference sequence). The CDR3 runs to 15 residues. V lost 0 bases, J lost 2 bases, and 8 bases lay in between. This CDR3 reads CASSIDWRSKNIQYF. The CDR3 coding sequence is TGTGCCAGTAGTATAGATTGGAGGTCCAAAAACATTCAGTACTTC.

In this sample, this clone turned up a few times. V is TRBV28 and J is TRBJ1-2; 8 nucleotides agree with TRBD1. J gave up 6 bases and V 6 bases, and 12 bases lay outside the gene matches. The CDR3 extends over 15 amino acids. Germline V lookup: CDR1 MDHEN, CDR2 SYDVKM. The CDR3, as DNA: TGTGCCAGCAGGACCGGGACAGGCCTCGGGAATGGCTACACCTTC. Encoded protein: CASRTGTGLGNGYTF.

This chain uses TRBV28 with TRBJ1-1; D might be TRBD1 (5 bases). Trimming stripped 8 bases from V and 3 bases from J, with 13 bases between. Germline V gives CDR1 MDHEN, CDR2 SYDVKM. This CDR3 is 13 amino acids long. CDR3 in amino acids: CASAIKQDTEAFF. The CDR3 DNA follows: TGTGCCAGCGCTATAAAACAGGACACTGAAGCTTTCTTT.

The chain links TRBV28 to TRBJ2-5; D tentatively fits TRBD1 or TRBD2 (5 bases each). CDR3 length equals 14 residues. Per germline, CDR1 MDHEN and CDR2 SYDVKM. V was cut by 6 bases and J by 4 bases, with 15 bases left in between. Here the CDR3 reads CASRPGTDLETQYF. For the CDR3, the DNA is TGTGCCAGCAGGCCCGGGACGGACCTAGAGACCCAGTACTTC.

CDR3 loop: CASSPGRSLTNEKLFF. Written as DNA, the CDR3 is TGTGCCAGCAGCCCGGGACGGAGCTTAACTAATGAAAAACTGTTTTTT. The genes are TRBV2 and TRBJ1-4; TRBD1 is a possible D gene (5 bases). Trimming shortened V by 6 bases and J by 1 base, and 15 bases separated the two germline ends. Germline CDR1 and CDR2: SNHLY and FYNNEI. This CDR3 comprises 16 residues.

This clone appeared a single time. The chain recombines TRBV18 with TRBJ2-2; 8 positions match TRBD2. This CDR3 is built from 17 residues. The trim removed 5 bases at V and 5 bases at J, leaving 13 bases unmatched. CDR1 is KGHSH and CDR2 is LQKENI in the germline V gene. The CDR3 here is CASSSGWSGRGTGELFF. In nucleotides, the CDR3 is TGTGCCAGCTCATCCGGTTGGAGCGGGAGAGGAACCGGGGAGCTGTTTTTT.

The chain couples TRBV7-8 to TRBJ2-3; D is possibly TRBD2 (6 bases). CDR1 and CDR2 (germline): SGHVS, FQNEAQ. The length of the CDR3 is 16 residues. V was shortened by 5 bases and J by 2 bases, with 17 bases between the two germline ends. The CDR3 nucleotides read TGTGCCAGCAGCATTTGGGACTCGTCGACCACAGATACGCAGTATTTT. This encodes CASSIWDSSTTDTQYF.

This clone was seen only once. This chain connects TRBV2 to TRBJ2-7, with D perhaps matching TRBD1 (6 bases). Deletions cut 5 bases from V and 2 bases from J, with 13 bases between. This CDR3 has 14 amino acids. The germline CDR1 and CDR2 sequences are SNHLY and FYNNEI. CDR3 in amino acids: CASSSRTATYEQYF. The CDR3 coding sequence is TGTGCCAGCAGTTCCCGGACAGCAACCTACGAGCAGTACTTC.

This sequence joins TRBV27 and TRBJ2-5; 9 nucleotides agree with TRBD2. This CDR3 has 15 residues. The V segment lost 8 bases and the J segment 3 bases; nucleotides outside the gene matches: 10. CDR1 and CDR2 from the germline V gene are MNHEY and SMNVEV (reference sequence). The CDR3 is CASAYRSSGKETQYF. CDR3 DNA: TGTGCCAGCGCCTACCGATCTAGCGGGAAAGAGACCCAGTACTTC.

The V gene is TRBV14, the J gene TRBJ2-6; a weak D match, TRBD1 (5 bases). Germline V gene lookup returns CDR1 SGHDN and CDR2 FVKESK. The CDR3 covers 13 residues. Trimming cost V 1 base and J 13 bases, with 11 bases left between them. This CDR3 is CASSQGPGMVLTF. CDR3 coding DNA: TGTGCCAGCAGCCAAGGCCCAGGGATGGTCCTGACTTTC. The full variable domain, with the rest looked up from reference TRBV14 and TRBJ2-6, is EAGVTQFPSHSVIEKGQTVTLRCDPISGHDNLYWYRRVMGKEIKFLLHFVKESKQDESGMPNNRFLAERTGGTYSTLKVQPAELEDSGVYFCASSQGPGMVLTFGAGSRLTVL.

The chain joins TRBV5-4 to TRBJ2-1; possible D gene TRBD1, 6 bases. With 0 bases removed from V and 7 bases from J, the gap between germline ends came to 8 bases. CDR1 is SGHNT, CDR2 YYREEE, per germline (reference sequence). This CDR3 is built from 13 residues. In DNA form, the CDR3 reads TGTGCCAGCAGCTTGGGGACAGCTAATGAGCAGTTCTTC. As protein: CASSLGTANEQFF.

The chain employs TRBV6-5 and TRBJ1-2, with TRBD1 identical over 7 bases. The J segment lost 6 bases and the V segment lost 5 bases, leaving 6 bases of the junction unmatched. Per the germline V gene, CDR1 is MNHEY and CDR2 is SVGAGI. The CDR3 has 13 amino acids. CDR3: CASSADRVHGYTF. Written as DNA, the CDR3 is TGTGCCAGCAGTGCCGACAGGGTGCATGGCTACACCTTC.

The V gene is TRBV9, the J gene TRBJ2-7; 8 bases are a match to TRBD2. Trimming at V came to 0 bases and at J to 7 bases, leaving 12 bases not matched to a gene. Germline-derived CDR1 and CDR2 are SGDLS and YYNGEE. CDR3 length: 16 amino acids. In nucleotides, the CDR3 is TGTGCCAGCAGCGTAGGCACTGGACTAGCCCCGGGGGAGCAGTACTTC. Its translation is CASSVGTGLAPGEQYF. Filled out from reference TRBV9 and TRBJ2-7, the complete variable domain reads DSGVTQTPKHLITATGQRVTLRCSPRSGDLSVYWYQQSLDQGLQFLIQYYNGEERAKGNILERFSAQQFPDLHSELNLSSLELGDSALYFCASSVGTGLAPGEQYFGPGTRLTVT.

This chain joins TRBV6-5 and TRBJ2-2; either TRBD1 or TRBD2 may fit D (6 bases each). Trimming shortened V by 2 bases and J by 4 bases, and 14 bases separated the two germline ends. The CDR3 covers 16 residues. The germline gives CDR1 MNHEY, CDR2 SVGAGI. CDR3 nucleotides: TGTGCCAGCAGTTACCCCAAGGGGGGATTCACCGGGGAGCTGTTTTTT. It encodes CASSYPKGGFTGELFF.

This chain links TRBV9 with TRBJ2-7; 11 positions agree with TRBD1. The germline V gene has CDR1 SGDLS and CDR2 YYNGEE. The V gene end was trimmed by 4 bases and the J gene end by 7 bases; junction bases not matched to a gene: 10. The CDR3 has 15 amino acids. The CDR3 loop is CASSPPGQGVGEQYF. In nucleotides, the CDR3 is TGTGCCAGCAGCCCCCCGGGACAGGGGGTGGGAGAGCAGTACTTC.

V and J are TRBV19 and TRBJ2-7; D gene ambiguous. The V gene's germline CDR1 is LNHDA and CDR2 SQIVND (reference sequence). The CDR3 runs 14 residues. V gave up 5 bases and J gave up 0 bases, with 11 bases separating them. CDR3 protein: CASSFLLSSYEQYF. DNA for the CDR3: TGTGCCAGTAGTTTCCTTTTGAGCTCCTACGAGCAGTACTTC.